Each of the 27 T cell receptor beta chains below was sequenced from the same sample in a study of brain T cells in children with intractable seizures. Some clones are missing from TCRdb's copy, which holds only in-frame ones; the method was immunoSEQ multiplex PCR. This repertoire shows tens of thousands of clones, roughly 91% found once; its top ten account for over 1.5%. The sample consisted of peripheral blood, taken at surgery. These receptors came from a boy younger than two with tuberous sclerosis and intractable seizures.

Points on this clone: Mismatch with germline at one junction end may stem from a read error. The chain couples TRBV6-2 or TRBV6-3 to TRBJ2-2; 11 bases map to TRBD2. The CDR3 sequence is 15 residues long. CDR1 MNHEY and CDR2 SVGEGT come from the germline V gene. The CDR3 sequence: CASNYGTSGFVELFF. In nucleotides, the CDR3 is TGTGCCAGCAATTACGGGACTAGCGGTTTCGTGGAGCTGTTTTTT.

This rearrangement joins TRBV6-6 to TRBJ2-7, with D possibly being TRBD1 (5 bases). The CDR3 consists of 14 residues. Trimming took 6 bases from V and 6 from J, leaving 18 bases between them. CDR1 is MNHNY, CDR2 SVGAGI, per germline (reference sequence). CDR3 loop: CASRPEGAALEQYF. The CDR3 DNA reads as TGTGCCAGCAGACCCGAAGGGGCAGCCCTCGAGCAGTACTTC.

The chain joins TRBV30 to TRBJ1-6; possible D gene TRBD1, 6 bases. CDR3 length: 12 amino acids. The germline V gene has CDR1 GTSNPN and CDR2 SVGIG (reference sequence). With 1 base removed from V and 13 bases from J, the gap between germline ends came to 11 bases. DNA for the CDR3: TGTGCCTGGAGTGATACAGGGAGTCCCCTCCACTTT. This encodes CAWSDTGSPLHF.

The chain is built from TRBV5-1 and TRBJ2-1, with 10 bases lining up with TRBD2. J lost 3 bases, V lost 3 bases, and 3 bases had no gene match. Germline loops: CDR1 SGHRS, CDR2 YFSETQ. The CDR3 runs 15 residues. The CDR3 here is CASSSLAGDYNEQFF. DNA for the CDR3: TGCGCCAGCAGCTCCCTAGCGGGAGACTACAATGAGCAGTTCTTC.

This chain connects TRBV12-3 or TRBV12-4 to TRBJ2-6; D is unclear. The V end was cut by 2 bases, the J end by 1 base, with 0 bases between. CDR3 length: 13 residues. This CDR3 is CASSLSGANVLTF. The CDR3 DNA follows: TGTGCCAGCAGTTTATCTGGGGCCAACGTCCTGACTTTC.

The V call is TRBV28, the J call TRBJ2-7; the D gene is possibly TRBD1 (6 bases). Germline CDR1 MDHEN, CDR2 SYDVKM. This CDR3 has 15 amino acids. Between the trimmed V and J ends, which lost 4 bases and 4 bases, there was a span of 17 bases. The CDR3 loop is CASSSATGHSYEQYF. Written as DNA, the CDR3 is TGTGCCAGCAGTTCAGCCACGGGACATAGTTACGAGCAGTACTTC.

The V and J genes are TRBV15 and TRBJ1-1; 7 bases line up with TRBD1. This CDR3 contains 12 residues. Unmatched junction bases numbered 8, after V lost 5 bases and J lost 11 bases. Per the germline V gene, CDR1 is LNHNV and CDR2 is YYDKDF (reference sequence). CDR3 amino acids: CATSRRQGEAFF. The CDR3 DNA reads TGTGCCACCAGCCGCCGACAGGGAGAGGCTTTCTTT.

The genes are TRBV28 and TRBJ2-7; D uncertain. The CDR3 length is 19 residues. Trimming removed 3 bases at V and 2 bases at J, with 26 bases between. Germline CDR1 MDHEN, CDR2 SYDVKM. DNA of the CDR3: TGTGCCAGCAGTTTCCCCCTTCGACGGCGGACCCCTGATACCTACGAGCAGTACTTC. Its protein is CASSFPLRRRTPDTYEQYF.

V gene TRBV29-1 combines with J gene TRBJ2-5; D possibly corresponds to TRBD1 (5 bases). With 6 bases removed from V and 5 bases from J, the gap between germline ends came to 16 bases. The CDR3 sequence is 13 residues long. In germline, CDR1 is SQVTM, CDR2 ANQGSEA. The CDR3 reads CSVDQGLRETQYF. The CDR3 bases are TGCAGCGTCGACCAGGGCCTGCGGGAGACCCAGTACTTC.

V gene TRBV6-5 combines with J gene TRBJ2-2; 10 bases line up with TRBD1. V was clipped by 5 bases and J by 6 bases; unmatched bases: 6. The CDR3 has 15 amino acids. Germline lookup yields CDR1 MNHEY and CDR2 SVGAGI. The CDR3 nucleotides are TGTGCCAGCAGTATCGACAGGGGGCGATCCGGGGAGCTGTTTTTT. Translation: CASSIDRGRSGELFF.

The rearrangement joins TRBV4-2 to TRBJ2-2; TRBD2 might be the D (6 bases). The germline gives CDR1 LGHNA, CDR2 YNFKEQ. This CDR3 is 12 amino acids long. Trimming removed 10 bases from V and 3 bases from J, with 9 bases in between. This chain's CDR3 is CATGTDTGELFF. The CDR3 coding sequence is TGTGCCACCGGGACTGACACCGGGGAGCTGTTTTTT.

V usage is TRBV6-1 and J usage is TRBJ1-2; 7 nucleotides line up with TRBD1. The CDR3 spans 15 residues. Unmatched junction bases numbered 6, after V lost 3 bases and J lost 2 bases. Germline CDR1 is MNHNS and CDR2 is SASEGT. CDR3 nucleotides: TGTGCCAGCAGTGACCATCCGACAGGGAACTATGGCTACACCTTC. This encodes CASSDHPTGNYGYTF.

The table lists this clone with a few counts. The chain links TRBV19 to TRBJ2-7, with D possibly TRBD1 on 6 matching bases. The CDR3 has 15 residues. V lost 0 bases, J lost 5 bases, and 14 bases lay in between. Germline V gene sequence: CDR1 LNHDA, CDR2 SQIVND (reference sequence). This CDR3 is CASSIDGQTVHEQYF. The CDR3 region has the DNA TGTGCCAGTAGTATAGACGGACAGACGGTCCACGAGCAGTACTTC.

This clone appeared once. This chain links TRBV7-9 with TRBJ1-1; 7 bases agree with TRBD1. The germline V gene has CDR1 SEHNR and CDR2 FQNEAQ (reference sequence). The CDR3 length is 17 residues. J was trimmed by 2 bases and V by 0 bases; bases with no gene match: 9. DNA for the CDR3: TGTGCCAGCAGCTTAGCGCTAAAGGGACAGAGAAACACTGAAGCTTTCTTT. This gives the protein CASSLALKGQRNTEAFF.

This rearrangement joins TRBV9 to TRBJ1-2, with TRBD1 matching over 8 bases. V lost 1 base, J lost 4 bases, and 6 bases stayed unmatched. The germline V gene has CDR1 SGDLS and CDR2 YYNGEE. The CDR3 runs 15 residues. The CDR3: CASSVQGQVLYGYTF. CDR3 DNA: TGTGCCAGCAGCGTACAGGGACAGGTCCTCTATGGCTACACCTTC.

This rearrangement joins TRBV7-2 to TRBJ1-2, with 10 bases identical to TRBD1. The V gene's germline CDR1 is SGHTA and CDR2 FQGNSA. J gave up 4 bases and V 5 bases, and 13 bases lay outside the gene matches. This CDR3 contains 17 residues. As DNA, the CDR3 is TGTGCCAGCAGCACGCGACAGGGGGCGGTGAGAGCCTATGGCTACACCTTC. Protein product: CASSTRQGAVRAYGYTF.

The sample holds a few counts of this clone. This sequence joins TRBV9 and TRBJ1-3; TRBD1 might be the D (6 bases). This CDR3 spans 14 amino acids. From germline, CDR1 is SGDLS and CDR2 YYNGEE. Trimming left V 4 bases short and J 2 bases short, with 10 bases between. The CDR3 sequence is CASSTQGTGNTIYF. The CDR3 region has the DNA TGTGCCAGCAGCACACAGGGTACTGGAAACACCATATATTTT.

Details on this clone: A junction end diverges from the germline sequence, so it may reflect a read error. CDR3 coding DNA: TGTGCCAGCTGCTTAAGGGGGGCTGCCTACAATGAGCAGTTCTTC. Protein product: CASCLRGAAYNEQFF. The V and J genes are TRBV5-4 and TRBJ2-1, with D possibly being TRBD1 or TRBD2 (6 bases each). This CDR3 is 15 amino acids long. The germline CDR1 and CDR2 sequences are SGHNT and YYREEE (reference sequence).

The chain is built from TRBV30 and TRBJ1-6; no definite D call. The CDR3 has 13 residues. The V end was cut by 3 bases, the J end by 9 bases, with 12 bases between. Germline V gives CDR1 GTSNPN, CDR2 SVGIG (reference sequence). The CDR3 DNA follows: TGTGCCTGGAGCGCCCCCCCAAGTTCACCCCTCCACTTT. Protein: CAWSAPPSSPLHF.

The J gene is TRBJ1-6, the V gene TRBV30; the D gene is possibly TRBD1 (6 bases). Germline loops: CDR1 GTSNPN, CDR2 SVGIG (reference sequence). V was trimmed by 2 bases and J by 6 bases, leaving 14 bases between them. This CDR3 contains 15 residues. CDR3 loop: CAWSPVAGVNSPLHF. The CDR3 region has the DNA TGTGCCTGGAGTCCCGTGGCAGGGGTTAATTCACCCCTCCACTTT.

The chain carries TRBV30 and TRBJ1-2, with D maybe TRBD1 (6 bases). The V gene lost 3 bases and the J gene lost 4 bases, with 12 bases spanning the gap. Looked up from germline, CDR1 is GTSNPN and CDR2 is SVGIG (reference sequence). CDR3 length: 13 amino acids. CDR3 in DNA: TGTGCCTGGAGAATGGGGGGCGGCTATGGCTACACCTTC. Amino acids: CAWRMGGGYGYTF.

This sequence joins TRBV10-3 and TRBJ1-1; unclear D gene. V was trimmed by 10 bases and J by 1 base, leaving 16 bases between them. The CDR3 is 14 amino acids. CDR1 and CDR2 from the germline V gene are ENHRY and SYGVKD. The CDR3 DNA reads TGTGCCACCAGCCCCGGGCGAGAGAACACTGAAGCTTTCTTT. As protein: CATSPGRENTEAFF.

The chain is built from TRBV21-1 and TRBJ2-3; the table assigns TRBD2, which was not confirmed against the DNA. TRBV21-1 corresponds to a pseudogene. The CDR3 extends over 17 amino acids. The CDR3 protein is CASSKKTSGRSTDTQYF. In DNA form, the CDR3 reads TGTGCCAGCAGCAAAAAGACTAGCGGGAGGAGCACAGATACGCAGTATTTT.

The chain is built from TRBV4-1 and TRBJ1-1; D is uncertain. V lost 3 bases to trimming and J lost 9 bases, with 17 bases between them. The germline gives CDR1 MGHRA, CDR2 YSYEKL. The CDR3 consists of 14 residues. CDR3 coding DNA: TGCGCCAGCAGCCAGCCAAGATTAAGGGTGAAAGCTTTCTTT. This sequence encodes CASSQPRLRVKAFF.

The chain carries TRBV3-1 (or the pseudogene TRBV3-2) and TRBJ1-1; 7 bases match TRBD1. The V segment lost 4 bases and the J segment 5 bases; nucleotides outside the gene matches: 7. Germline V CDR1 and CDR2: LGHDT, YNNKEL (reference sequence). The CDR3 runs to 14 residues. This CDR3 reads CASSPGGGYTEAFF. CDR3 DNA sequence: TGTGCCAGCAGCCCCGGAGGGGGCTATACTGAAGCTTTCTTT.

V gene TRBV24-1 combines with J gene TRBJ2-5; 8 nucleotides agree with TRBD2. Germline V gene data show CDR1 as KGHDR and CDR2 as SFDVKD. Trimming at V came to 7 bases and at J to 3 bases, leaving 3 bases not matched to a gene. This CDR3 spans 13 amino acids. CDR3 protein: CATREAGEETQYF. CDR3 DNA: TGTGCCACCAGGGAAGCGGGAGAAGAGACCCAGTACTTC.

The chain uses TRBV2 and TRBJ2-7, with 11 positions matching TRBD1. This CDR3 is 17 amino acids long. Per the germline V gene, CDR1 is SNHLY and CDR2 is FYNNEI. V lost 2 bases to trimming and J lost 6 bases; unmatched junction nucleotides: 12. CDR3 in DNA: TGTGCCAGCAGTGAAACGGCGGGACAGGGGGAAGCTGGCGAGCAGTACTTC. Amino acids: CASSETAGQGEAGEQYF. The entire variable domain, with the rest obtained from reference TRBV2 and TRBJ2-7, is as follows: EPEVTQTPSHQVTQMGQEVILRCVPISNHLYFYWYRQILGQKVEFLVSFYNNEISEKSEIFDDQFSVERPDGSNFTLKIRSTKLEDSAMYFCASSETAGQGEAGEQYFGPGTRLTVT.